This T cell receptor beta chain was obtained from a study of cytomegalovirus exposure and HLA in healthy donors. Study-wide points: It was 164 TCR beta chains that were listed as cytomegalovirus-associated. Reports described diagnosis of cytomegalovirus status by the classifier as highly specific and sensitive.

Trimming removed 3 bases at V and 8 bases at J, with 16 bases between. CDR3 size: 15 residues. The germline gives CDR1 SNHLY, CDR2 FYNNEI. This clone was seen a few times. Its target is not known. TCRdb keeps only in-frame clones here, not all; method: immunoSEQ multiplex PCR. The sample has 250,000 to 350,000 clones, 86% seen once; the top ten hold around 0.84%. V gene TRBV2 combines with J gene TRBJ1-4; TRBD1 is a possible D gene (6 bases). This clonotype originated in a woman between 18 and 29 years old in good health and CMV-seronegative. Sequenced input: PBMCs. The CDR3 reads CASSDLEIGGEKLFF. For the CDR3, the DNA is TGTGCCAGCAGTGACCTAGAGATTGGGGGCGAAAAACTGTTTTTT.